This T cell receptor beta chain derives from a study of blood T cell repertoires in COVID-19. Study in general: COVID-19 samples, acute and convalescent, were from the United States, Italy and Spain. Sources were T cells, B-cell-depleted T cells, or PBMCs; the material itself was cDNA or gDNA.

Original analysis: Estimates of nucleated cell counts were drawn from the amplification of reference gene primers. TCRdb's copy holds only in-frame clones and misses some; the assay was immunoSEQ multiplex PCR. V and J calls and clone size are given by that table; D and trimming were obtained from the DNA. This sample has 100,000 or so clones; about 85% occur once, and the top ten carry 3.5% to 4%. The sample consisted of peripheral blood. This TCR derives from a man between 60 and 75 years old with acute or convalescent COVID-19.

Here the CDR3 reads CASSQAQTGSSYEQYF. CDR3 DNA: TGTGCCAGCAGCCAAGCCCAGACAGGGTCGTCCTACGAGCAGTACTTC. The chain links TRBV4-2 to TRBJ2-7, with TRBD1 identical over 7 bases. CDR3 length equals 16 residues. The trim removed 1 base at V and 1 base at J, leaving 7 bases unmatched. CDR1 LGHNA and CDR2 YNFKEQ come from the germline V gene.